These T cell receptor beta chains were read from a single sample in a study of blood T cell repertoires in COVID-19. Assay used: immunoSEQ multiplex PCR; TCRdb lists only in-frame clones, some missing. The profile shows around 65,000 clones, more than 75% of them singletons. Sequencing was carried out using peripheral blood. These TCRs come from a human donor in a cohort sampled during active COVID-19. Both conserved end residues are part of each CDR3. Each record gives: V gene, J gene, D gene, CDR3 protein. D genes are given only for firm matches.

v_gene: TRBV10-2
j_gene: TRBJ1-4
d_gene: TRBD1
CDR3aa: CASRPSGQGQRENEKLFF

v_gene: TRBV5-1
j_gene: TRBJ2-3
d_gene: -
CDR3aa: CASSSGQNTDTQYF

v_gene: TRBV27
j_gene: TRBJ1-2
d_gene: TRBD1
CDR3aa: CASSLSGGPGYTF

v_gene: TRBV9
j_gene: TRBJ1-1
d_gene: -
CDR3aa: CASSVASTPARGTEAFF

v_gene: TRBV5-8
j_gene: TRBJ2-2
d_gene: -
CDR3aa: CASSLHNTGELFF

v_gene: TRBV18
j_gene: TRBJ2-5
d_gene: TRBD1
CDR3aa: CASSQGQGATETQYF

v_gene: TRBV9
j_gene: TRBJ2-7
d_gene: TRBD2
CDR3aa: CASSVGIGTSGSYEQYF

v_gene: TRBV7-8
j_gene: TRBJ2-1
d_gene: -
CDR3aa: CASSLVWGAYYEQFF

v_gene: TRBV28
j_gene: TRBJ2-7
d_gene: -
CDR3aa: CASSLTTGTYEQYF

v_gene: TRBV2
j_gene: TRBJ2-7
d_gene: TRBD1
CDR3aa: CASRGQGRGEQYF

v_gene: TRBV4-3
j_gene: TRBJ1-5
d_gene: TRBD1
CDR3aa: CASSQDPPQTGPDQPQHF

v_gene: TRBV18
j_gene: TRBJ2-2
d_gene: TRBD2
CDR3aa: CASSPRISSGSESGELFF

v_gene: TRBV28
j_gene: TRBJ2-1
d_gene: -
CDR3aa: CASSGYGLRYNEQFF

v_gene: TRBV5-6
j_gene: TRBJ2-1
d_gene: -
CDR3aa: CASRAGDEQFF

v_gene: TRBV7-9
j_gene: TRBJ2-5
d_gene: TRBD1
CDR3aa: CASSLGTGTQETQYF

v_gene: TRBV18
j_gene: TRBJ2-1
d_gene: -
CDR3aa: CASSPQRSGNEQFF

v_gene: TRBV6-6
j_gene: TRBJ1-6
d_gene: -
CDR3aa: CASIMGGSQGSPLHF

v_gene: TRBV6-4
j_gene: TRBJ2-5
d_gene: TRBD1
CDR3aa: CASSEPPGQQIHVLQETQYF

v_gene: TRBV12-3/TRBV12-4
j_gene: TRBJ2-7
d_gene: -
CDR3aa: CASSRFGSYEQYF

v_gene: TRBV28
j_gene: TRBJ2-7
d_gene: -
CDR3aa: CASRPGTYEQYF

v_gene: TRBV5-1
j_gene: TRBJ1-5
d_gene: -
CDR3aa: CASSWGTGNSNQPQHF

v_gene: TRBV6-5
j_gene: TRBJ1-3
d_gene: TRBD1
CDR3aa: CASSLSLDRVYNTIYF

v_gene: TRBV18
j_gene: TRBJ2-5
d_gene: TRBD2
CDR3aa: CASSPGGETQYF

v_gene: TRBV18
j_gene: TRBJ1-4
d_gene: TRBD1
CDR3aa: CASSRQSQGARAYEKLFF

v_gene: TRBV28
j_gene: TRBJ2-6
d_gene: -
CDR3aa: CASSLGLRSWSNVLTF

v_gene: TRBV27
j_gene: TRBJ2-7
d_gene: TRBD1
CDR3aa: CASSPGTAYYEQYF

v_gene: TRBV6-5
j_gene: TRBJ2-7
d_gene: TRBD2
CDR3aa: CASRGGTSVYEQYF

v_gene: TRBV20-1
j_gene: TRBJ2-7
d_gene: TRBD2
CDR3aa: CSASRAGVYEQYF

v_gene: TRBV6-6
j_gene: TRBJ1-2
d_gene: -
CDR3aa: CASSYSGVYGYTF

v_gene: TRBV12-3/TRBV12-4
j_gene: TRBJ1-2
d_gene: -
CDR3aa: CASRRGYGYTF

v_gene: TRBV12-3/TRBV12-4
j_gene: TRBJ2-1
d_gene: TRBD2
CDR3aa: CATSGVSRHKFF

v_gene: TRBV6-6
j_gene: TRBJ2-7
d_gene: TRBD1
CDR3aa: CASSNRDRDYEQYF

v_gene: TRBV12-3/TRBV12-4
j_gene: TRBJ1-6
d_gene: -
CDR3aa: CASSLLENSPLHF

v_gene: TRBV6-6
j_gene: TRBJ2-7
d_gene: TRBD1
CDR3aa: CASSLQGNQDYEQYF

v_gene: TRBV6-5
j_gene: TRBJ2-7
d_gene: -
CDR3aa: CSGGSYEQYF

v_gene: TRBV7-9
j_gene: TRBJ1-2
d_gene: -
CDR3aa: CASSLGIAGWSNYGYTF

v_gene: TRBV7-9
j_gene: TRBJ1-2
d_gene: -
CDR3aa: CASSFRGFDYGYTF

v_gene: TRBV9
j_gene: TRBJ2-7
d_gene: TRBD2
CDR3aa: CASSVGLAGGGAASYEQYF

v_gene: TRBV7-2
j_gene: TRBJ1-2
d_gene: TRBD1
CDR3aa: CASSITGGLTNYGYTF

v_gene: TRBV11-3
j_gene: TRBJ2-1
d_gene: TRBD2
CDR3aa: CASSLLAGPYNEQFF

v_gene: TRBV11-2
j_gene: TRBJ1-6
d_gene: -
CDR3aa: CASSLGPSRSPLHF

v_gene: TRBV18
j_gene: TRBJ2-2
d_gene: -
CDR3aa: CASSDTGLNTGELFF

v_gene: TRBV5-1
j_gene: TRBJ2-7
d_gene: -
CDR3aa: CASSPPTDPYEQYF

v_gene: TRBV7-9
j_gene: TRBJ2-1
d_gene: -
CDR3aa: CASSFMREIYNEQFF

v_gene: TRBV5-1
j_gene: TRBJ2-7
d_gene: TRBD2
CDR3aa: CASSFSGSSYEQYF

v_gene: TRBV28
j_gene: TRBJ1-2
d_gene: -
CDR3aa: CASRRQGIYGYTF

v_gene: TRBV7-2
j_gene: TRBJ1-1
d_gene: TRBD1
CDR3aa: CASSFRDRVNTEAFF

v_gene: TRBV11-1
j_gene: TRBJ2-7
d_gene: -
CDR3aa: CASSLGRYEQYF

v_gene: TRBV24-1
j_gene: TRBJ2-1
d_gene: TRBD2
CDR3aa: CATSDSIAGLHYNEQFF

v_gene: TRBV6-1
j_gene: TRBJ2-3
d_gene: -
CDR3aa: CASSGGLFSSGARDTQYF

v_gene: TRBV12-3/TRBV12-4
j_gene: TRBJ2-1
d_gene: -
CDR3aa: CASSSDWEQFF

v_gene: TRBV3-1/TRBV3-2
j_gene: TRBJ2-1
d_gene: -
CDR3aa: CASSHNFGIRSPNEQFF

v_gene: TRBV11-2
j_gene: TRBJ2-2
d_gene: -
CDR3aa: CASNKFGTKNTGELFF

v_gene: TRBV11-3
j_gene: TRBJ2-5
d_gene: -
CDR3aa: CASSLRSKWGRDVTQYF

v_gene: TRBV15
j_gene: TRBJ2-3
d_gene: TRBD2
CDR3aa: CATSRLAGPWATQYF

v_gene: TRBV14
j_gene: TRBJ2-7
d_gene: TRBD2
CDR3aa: CASSLAGGPGEQYF

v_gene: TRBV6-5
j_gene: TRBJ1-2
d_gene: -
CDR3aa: CASSYARGNLGGYTF

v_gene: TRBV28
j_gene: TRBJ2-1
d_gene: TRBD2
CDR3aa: CASSYPGLAGATARANEQFF

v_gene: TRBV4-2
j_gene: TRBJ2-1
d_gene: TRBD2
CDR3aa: CASSPLSTSGRGNEQFF

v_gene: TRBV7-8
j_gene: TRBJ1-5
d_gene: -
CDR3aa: CASSSHSGRWQPQHF